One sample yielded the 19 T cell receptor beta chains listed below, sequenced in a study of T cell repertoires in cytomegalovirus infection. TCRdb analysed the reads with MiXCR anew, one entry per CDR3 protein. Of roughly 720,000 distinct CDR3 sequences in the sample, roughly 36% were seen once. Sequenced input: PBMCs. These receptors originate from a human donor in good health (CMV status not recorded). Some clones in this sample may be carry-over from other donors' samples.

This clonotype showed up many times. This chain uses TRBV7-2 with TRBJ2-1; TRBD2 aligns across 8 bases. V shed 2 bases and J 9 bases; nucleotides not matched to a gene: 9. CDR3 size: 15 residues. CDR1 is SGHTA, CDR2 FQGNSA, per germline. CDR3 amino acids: CASSLSGSAGGEQFF. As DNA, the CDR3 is TGTGCCAGCAGCTTAAGCGGGAGCGCTGGCGGTGAGCAGTTCTTC.

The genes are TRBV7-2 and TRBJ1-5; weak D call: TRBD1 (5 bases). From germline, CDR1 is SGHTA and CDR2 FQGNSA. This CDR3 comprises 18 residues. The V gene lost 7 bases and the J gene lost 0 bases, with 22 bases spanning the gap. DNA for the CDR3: TGTGCCAGCACCCCGCGAGGCAGGGAGGGTCATAGCAATCAGCCCCAGCATTTT. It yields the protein CASTPRGREGHSNQPQHF. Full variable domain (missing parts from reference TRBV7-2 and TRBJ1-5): GAGVSQSPSNKVTEKGKDVELRCDPISGHTALYWYRQSLGQGLEFLIYFQGNSAPDKSGLPSDRFSAERTGGSVSTLTIQRTQQEDSAVYLCASTPRGREGHSNQPQHFGDGTRLSIL.

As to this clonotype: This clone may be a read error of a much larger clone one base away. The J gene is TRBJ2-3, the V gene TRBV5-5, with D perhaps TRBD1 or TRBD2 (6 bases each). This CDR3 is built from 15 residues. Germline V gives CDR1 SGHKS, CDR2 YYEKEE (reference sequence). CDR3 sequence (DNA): TGTGCCAGCAGCTTCAAGCGGCGGGACACAGATACGCAGTCTTTT. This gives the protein CASSFKRRDTDTQSF.

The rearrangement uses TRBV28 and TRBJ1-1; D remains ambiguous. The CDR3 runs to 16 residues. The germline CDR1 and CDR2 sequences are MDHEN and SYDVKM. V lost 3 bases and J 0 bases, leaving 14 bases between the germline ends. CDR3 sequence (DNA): TGTGCCAGCAGTTTCACTGGGCTAATATTGAACACTGAAGCTTTCTTT. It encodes CASSFTGLILNTEAFF.

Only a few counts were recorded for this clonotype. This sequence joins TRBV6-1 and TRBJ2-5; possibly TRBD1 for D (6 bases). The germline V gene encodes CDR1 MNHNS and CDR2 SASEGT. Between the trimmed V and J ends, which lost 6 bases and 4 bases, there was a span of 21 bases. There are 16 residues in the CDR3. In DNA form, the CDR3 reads TGTGCCAGCAGACCACCCGGGACAACGAAAGGAGAGACCCAGTACTTC. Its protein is CASRPPGTTKGETQYF.

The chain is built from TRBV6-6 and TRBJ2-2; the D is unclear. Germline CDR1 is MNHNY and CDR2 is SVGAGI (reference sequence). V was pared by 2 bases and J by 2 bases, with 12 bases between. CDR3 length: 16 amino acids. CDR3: CASSYQAPDNTGELFF. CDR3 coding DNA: TGTGCCAGCAGTTACCAGGCCCCTGACAACACCGGGGAGCTGTTTTTT.

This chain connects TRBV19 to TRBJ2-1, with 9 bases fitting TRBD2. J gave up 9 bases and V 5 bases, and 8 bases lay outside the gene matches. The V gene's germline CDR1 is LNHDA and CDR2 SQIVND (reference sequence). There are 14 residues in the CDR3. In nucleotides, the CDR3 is TGTGCCAGTAGTTTCTCGACTAGCGGCGGTGAGCAGTTCTTC. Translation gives CASSFSTSGGEQFF. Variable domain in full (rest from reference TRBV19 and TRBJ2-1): DGGITQSPKYLFRKEGQNVTLSCEQNLNHDAMYWYRQDPGQGLRLIYYSQIVNDFQKGDIAEGYSVSREKKESFPLTVTSAQKNPTAFYLCASSFSTSGGEQFFGPGTRLTVL.

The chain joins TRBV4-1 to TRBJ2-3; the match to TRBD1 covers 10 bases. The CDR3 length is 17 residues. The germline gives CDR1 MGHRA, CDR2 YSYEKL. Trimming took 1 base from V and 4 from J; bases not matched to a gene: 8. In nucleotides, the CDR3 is TGCGCCAGCAGCCAAGCCCCGACAGGGGGCTTCGCAGATACGCAGTATTTT. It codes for CASSQAPTGGFADTQYF.

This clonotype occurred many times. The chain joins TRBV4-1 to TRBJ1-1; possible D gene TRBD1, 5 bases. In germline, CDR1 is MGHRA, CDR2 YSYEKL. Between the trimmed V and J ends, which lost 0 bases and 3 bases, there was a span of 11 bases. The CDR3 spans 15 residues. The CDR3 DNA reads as TGCGCCAGCAGCCAAGATCCAGGGACTGACACTGAAGCTTTCTTT. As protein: CASSQDPGTDTEAFF.

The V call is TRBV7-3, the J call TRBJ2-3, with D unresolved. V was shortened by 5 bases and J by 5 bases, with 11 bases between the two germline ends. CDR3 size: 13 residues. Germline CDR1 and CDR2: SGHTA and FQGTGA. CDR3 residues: CASSGLVGDTQYF. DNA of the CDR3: TGTGCCAGCAGCGGTTTAGTAGGAGATACGCAGTATTTT. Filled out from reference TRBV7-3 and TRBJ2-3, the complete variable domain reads GAGVSQTPSNKVTEKGKYVELRCDPISGHTALYWYRQSLGQGPEFLIYFQGTGAADDSGLPNDRFFAVRPEGSVSTLKIQRTERGDSAVYLCASSGLVGDTQYFGPGTRLTVL.

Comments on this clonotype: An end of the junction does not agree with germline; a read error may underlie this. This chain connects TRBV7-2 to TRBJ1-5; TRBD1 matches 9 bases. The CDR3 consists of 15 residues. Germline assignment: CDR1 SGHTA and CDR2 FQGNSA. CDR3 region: CASSLGGTGRQPQPF. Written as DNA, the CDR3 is TGTGCCAGCAGCTTAGGCGGGACAGGGCGCCAGCCCCAGCCTTTT.

CDR3 bases: TGTGCCAGCAGCTCGACAGAGACCAATTCACCCCTCCACTTT. Its translation: CASSSTETNSPLHF. This sequence joins TRBV7-9 and TRBJ1-6; possible D gene TRBD1, 5 bases. The CDR3 is 14 residues long. CDR1 and CDR2 from the germline V gene are SEHNR and FQNEAQ (reference sequence). Trimming cost V 4 bases and J 7 bases, with 11 bases left between them.

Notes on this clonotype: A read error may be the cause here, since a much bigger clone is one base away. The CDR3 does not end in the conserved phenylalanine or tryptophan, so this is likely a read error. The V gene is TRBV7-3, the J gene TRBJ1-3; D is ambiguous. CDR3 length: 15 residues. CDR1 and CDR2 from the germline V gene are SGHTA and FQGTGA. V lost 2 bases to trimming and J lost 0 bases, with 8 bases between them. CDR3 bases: TGTGCCAGCAGCTTATCCTCGAGCTCTGGAAACACCATATATTGT. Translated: CASSLSSSSGNTIYC.

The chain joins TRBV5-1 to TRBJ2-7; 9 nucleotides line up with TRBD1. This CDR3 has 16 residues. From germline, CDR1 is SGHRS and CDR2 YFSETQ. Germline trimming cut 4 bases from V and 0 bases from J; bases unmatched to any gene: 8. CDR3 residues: CASSETGQGLSYEQYF. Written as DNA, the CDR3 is TGCGCCAGCAGCGAGACTGGACAGGGGCTCTCCTACGAGCAGTACTTC.

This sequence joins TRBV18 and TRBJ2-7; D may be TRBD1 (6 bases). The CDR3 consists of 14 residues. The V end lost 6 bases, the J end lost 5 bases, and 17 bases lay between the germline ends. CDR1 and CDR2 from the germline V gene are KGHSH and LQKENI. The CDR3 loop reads CASSLDRVYNEQYF. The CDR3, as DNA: TGTGCCAGCTCGCTGGACAGAGTTTACAACGAGCAGTACTTC.

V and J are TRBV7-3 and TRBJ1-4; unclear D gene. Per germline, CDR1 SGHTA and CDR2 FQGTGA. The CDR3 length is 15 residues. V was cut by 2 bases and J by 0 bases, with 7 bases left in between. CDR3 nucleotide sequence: TGTGCCAGCAGCTTATCCCTCCCAACTAATGAAAAACTGTTTTTT. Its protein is CASSLSLPTNEKLFF.

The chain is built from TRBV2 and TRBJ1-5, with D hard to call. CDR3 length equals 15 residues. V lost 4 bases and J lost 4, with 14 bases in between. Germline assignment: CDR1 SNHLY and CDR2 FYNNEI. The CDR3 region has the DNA TGTGCCAGCAGTGGGGGAGGTCGGGAAAATCAGCCCCAGCATTTT. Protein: CASSGGGRENQPQHF.

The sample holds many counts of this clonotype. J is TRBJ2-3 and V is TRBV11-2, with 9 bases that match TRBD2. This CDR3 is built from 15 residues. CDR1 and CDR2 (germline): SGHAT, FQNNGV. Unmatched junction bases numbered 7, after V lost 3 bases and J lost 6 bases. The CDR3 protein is CASSFSGRRVDTQYF. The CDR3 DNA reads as TGTGCCAGCAGCTTCAGCGGGAGGAGGGTGGATACGCAGTATTTT.

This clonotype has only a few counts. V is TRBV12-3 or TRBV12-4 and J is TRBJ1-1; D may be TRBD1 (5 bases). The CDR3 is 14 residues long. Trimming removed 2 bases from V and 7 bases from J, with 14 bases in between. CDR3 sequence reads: CASSLSWQGGEAFF. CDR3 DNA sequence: TGTGCCAGCAGTTTATCTTGGCAGGGTGGTGAAGCTTTCTTT.